This passage covers 17 T cell receptor beta chains from one sample sequenced in a study of Tregs in tolerant kidney transplant recipients. TCRdb keeps only in-frame clones here, not all; method: immunoSEQ multiplex PCR. This sample carries roughly 64,000 clones, 95% to 98% of them seen once, and the ten largest clones take around 0.34%. The source material was Tregs from blood, sampled before the transplant. The receptors here all came from a human donor who received a combined kidney and bone marrow transplant.

V usage is TRBV18 and J usage is TRBJ2-7; D is possibly TRBD2 (5 bases). This CDR3 has 13 residues. CDR1 KGHSH and CDR2 LQKENI come from the germline V gene. V was trimmed by 3 bases and J by 2 bases, leaving 8 bases between them. This CDR3 is CASSPPAAYEQYF. Here the CDR3 DNA reads TGTGCCAGCTCACCTCCAGCGGCCTACGAGCAGTACTTC.

The chain links TRBV7-8 to TRBJ2-7; D remains unclear. The germline V gene has CDR1 SGHVS and CDR2 FQNEAQ. CDR3 length: 12 amino acids. V lost 2 bases, J lost 4 bases, and 6 bases lay in between. As DNA, the CDR3 is TGTGCCAGCAGCTTACAACTTTACGAGCAGTACTTC. It codes for CASSLQLYEQYF.

This chain links TRBV6-6 with TRBJ1-2; TRBD1 is a possible D gene (6 bases). Germline V gene data show CDR1 as MNHNY and CDR2 as SVGAGI (reference sequence). This CDR3 region has 13 residues. Trimming took 4 bases from V and 5 from J, leaving 11 bases between them. CDR3 amino acids: CASSFEQGYGYTF. The CDR3 nucleotides read TGTGCCAGCAGTTTTGAGCAGGGGTATGGCTACACCTTC.

This rearrangement joins TRBV30 to TRBJ2-1, with TRBD1 as a possible D gene (5 bases). The V end was cut by 0 bases, the J end by 7 bases, with 13 bases between. This CDR3 spans 14 amino acids. Germline lookup yields CDR1 GTSNPN and CDR2 SVGIG (reference sequence). CDR3 sequence reads: CAWSVQVFQNEQFF. As DNA, the CDR3 is TGTGCCTGGAGTGTACAGGTCTTTCAAAATGAGCAGTTCTTC.

V gene TRBV2 combines with J gene TRBJ1-1; D is ambiguous. V was shortened by 4 bases and J by 4 bases, with 16 bases between the two germline ends. Germline V gene sequence: CDR1 SNHLY, CDR2 FYNNEI. There are 15 residues in the CDR3. The CDR3 spells CASSVRRWQFTEAFF. The CDR3 DNA reads as TGTGCCAGCAGTGTGCGGAGGTGGCAGTTCACTGAAGCTTTCTTT. Supplemented by reference TRBV2 and TRBJ1-1, the full variable domain reads EPEVTQTPSHQVTQMGQEVILRCVPISNHLYFYWYRQILGQKVEFLVSFYNNEISEKSEIFDDQFSVERPDGSNFTLKIRSTKLEDSAMYFCASSVRRWQFTEAFFGQGTRLTVV.

This chain uses TRBV11-2 with TRBJ2-1, with D tentatively TRBD2 (6 bases). Deletions cut 1 base from V and 7 bases from J, with 17 bases between. This CDR3 is 16 amino acids long. The V gene's germline CDR1 is SGHAT and CDR2 FQNNGV. The CDR3, as DNA: TGTGCCAGCAGCTTAGCCGCGGGGTTAGGTTTAAATGAGCAGTTCTTC. It encodes CASSLAAGLGLNEQFF. The full variable domain, in which reference TRBV11-2 and TRBJ2-1 provide the parts outside the CDR3, is EAGVAQSPRYKIIEKRQSVAFWCNPISGHATLYWYQQILGQGPKLLIQFQNNGVVDDSQLPKDRFSAERLKGVDSTLKIQPAKLEDSAVYLCASSLAAGLGLNEQFFGPGTRLTVL.

The rearrangement joins TRBV30 to TRBJ1-1, with D possibly TRBD1 on 6 matching bases. CDR1 GTSNPN and CDR2 SVGIG come from the germline V gene (reference sequence). This CDR3 contains 13 residues. Trimming took off 2 bases at V and 4 bases at J, with 11 bases between the two ends. For the CDR3, the DNA is TGTGCCTGGAGTAGGAGGGGGGGCACTGAAGCTTTCTTT. Its protein product is CAWSRRGGTEAFF. The full variable domain, rest sourced from reference TRBV30 and TRBJ1-1, is SQTIHQWPATLVQPVGSPLSLECTVEGTSNPNLYWYRQAAGRGLQLLFYSVGIGQISSEVPQNLSASRPQDRQFILSSKKLLLSDSGFYLCAWSRRGGTEAFFGQGTRLTVV.

The J gene is TRBJ1-2, the V gene TRBV5-1; D not certain. CDR1 and CDR2 (germline): SGHRS, YFSETQ. Between the trimmed V and J ends, which lost 0 bases and 6 bases, there was a span of 9 bases. The CDR3 consists of 13 residues. CDR3 region: CASSLVPEDGYTF. The CDR3 nucleotides are TGCGCCAGCAGCTTGGTTCCGGAGGATGGCTACACCTTC.

The chain is built from TRBV7-2 and TRBJ2-5; the D gene is possibly TRBD1 (6 bases). This CDR3 has 15 residues. Germline CDR1 reads SGHTA; CDR2 reads FQGNSA. V lost 1 base to trimming and J lost 2 bases, with 11 bases between them. The DNA for the CDR3 is TGTGCCAGCAGCTTAGTAGGGACACAACAAGAGACCCAGTACTTC. This translates into CASSLVGTQQETQYF.

In nucleotides, the CDR3 is TGTGCCAGTAGTACAACTAGCGGGTCGACAGATACGCAGTATTTT. Protein sequence: CASSTTSGSTDTQYF. This sequence joins TRBV19 and TRBJ2-3, with 9 bases aligning to TRBD2. From germline, CDR1 is LNHDA and CDR2 SQIVND (reference sequence). The trim removed 4 bases at V and 3 bases at J, leaving 5 bases unmatched. The CDR3 covers 15 residues.

The chain links TRBV5-1 to TRBJ2-1, with TRBD2 identical over 9 bases. The CDR3 runs 16 residues. Germline-derived CDR1 and CDR2 are SGHRS and YFSETQ. J gave up 4 bases and V 0 bases, and 5 bases lay outside the gene matches. CDR3 sequence (DNA): TGCGCCAGCAGCTTGGCCAGTCTAGCGGGGTACAATGAGCAGTTCTTC. Residues: CASSLASLAGYNEQFF.

CDR3 sequence (DNA): TGCAGCGTTCGGACAGGGGTGGGGCAGCCCCAGCATTTT. This codes for CSVRTGVGQPQHF. The chain carries TRBV29-1 and TRBJ1-5; 9 bases fit TRBD1. Unmatched junction bases numbered 6, after V lost 5 bases and J lost 7 bases. CDR1 SQVTM and CDR2 ANQGSEA come from the germline V gene. There are 13 residues in the CDR3.

Turning to this clone: The final CDR3 position lacks the conserved phenylalanine or tryptophan, pointing to a likely read error. The limits of the CDR3 on the DNA are not certain, so only TCRdb's listed CDR3 is given. This sequence joins TRBV15 and TRBJ2-3; TRBD2 was called by the table and not checked on the DNA. The CDR3 has 13 residues if both end residues are counted. The germline CDR1 and CDR2 sequences are LNHNV and YYDKDF (reference sequence). The CDR3 sequence: CATSRGYAGGLKL.

The V gene is TRBV5-6, the J gene TRBJ1-1; D remains unclear. This CDR3 has 13 residues. Germline V gene data show CDR1 as SGHDT and CDR2 as YYEEEE. V was clipped by 1 base and J by 3 bases, with 7 bases between them. DNA of the CDR3: TGTGCCAGCAGCTTGTCTTCTGACACTGAAGCTTTCTTT. Encoded protein: CASSLSSDTEAFF.

CDR3 sequence (DNA): TGTGCCAGCTCAGTGGGGGGGGACGGAAACACCATATATTTT. Translation gives CASSVGGDGNTIYF. The rearrangement uses TRBV7-6 and TRBJ1-3; the D gene is possibly TRBD1 (5 bases). Germline V CDR1 and CDR2: SGHVS, FNYEAQ. V was trimmed by 8 bases and J by 4 bases, leaving 15 bases between them. CDR3 length equals 14 residues. The variable domain in full, with the rest retrieved from reference TRBV7-6 and TRBJ1-3, is GAGVSQSPRYKVTKRGQDVALRCDPISGHVSLYWYRQALGQGPEFLTYFNYEAQQDKSGLPNDRFSAERPEGSISTLTIQRTEQRDSAMYRCASSVGGDGNTIYFGEGSWLTVV.

This chain's CDR3 is CASSVSGSYEQYF. CDR3 sequence (DNA): TGTGCCAGCAGCGTAAGCGGGAGCTACGAGCAGTACTTC. This sequence joins TRBV9 and TRBJ2-7; 8 bases agree with TRBD2. The germline V gene has CDR1 SGDLS and CDR2 YYNGEE. V trimming: 1 base; J trimming: 3 bases; junction bases outside the gene matches: 0. The CDR3 is made up of 13 amino acids.

The chain couples TRBV18 to TRBJ2-2; D is ambiguous. The germline V and J ends were trimmed by 3 bases and 6 bases, with 8 bases remaining between them. CDR3 length: 13 residues. Germline V gene sequence: CDR1 KGHSH, CDR2 LQKENI. This chain's CDR3 is CASSPLQSGELFF. The DNA of the CDR3 is TGTGCCAGCTCACCTCTTCAGTCCGGGGAGCTGTTTTTT.